The 12 T cell receptor beta chains presented below share a single source sample, sequenced in a study of blood T cells in healthy people across ages. The use of a sample-barcoded 5' primer and a J-beta primer mix characterized a second PCR of about 7 to 12 cycles. MiXCR was run by TCRdb on the 5' RACE reads, yielding one entry per CDR3 protein. The table records about 700,000 distinct CDR3 sequences, around 32% of them present only once. Material: blood. Source of these receptors: a woman at least 80 years old in good health.

This clonotype was found many times. The chain links TRBV27 to TRBJ1-2; 9 bases line up with TRBD1. The V and J ends lost 6 bases and 7 bases, in that order; junction bases with no gene match: 9. This CDR3 spans 14 amino acids. CDR1 is MNHEY and CDR2 is SMNVEV in the germline V gene (reference sequence). The CDR3 nucleotides read TGTGCCAGCAGATCTCCGGGACAGGGTGTTGGCTACACCTTC. Its translation: CASRSPGQGVGYTF.

This clonotype was counted many times. The V call is TRBV20-1, the J call TRBJ1-2; D ambiguous. The CDR3 runs to 12 residues. The ends were cut back, 3 bases at V and 8 bases at J, with 13 bases in the middle. The germline V gene encodes CDR1 DFQATT and CDR2 SNEGSKA (reference sequence). The CDR3 DNA reads as TGCAGTGCTAGCAGCGGATATGGCGGCTACACCTTC. Translation gives CSASSGYGGYTF.

The V and J genes are TRBV20-1 and TRBJ2-5; TRBD1 matches at 7 bases. The V segment lost 0 bases and the J segment 13 bases; nucleotides outside the gene matches: 17. Germline values: CDR1 DFQATT, CDR2 SNEGSKA (reference sequence). This CDR3 spans 15 amino acids. CDR3 sequence reads: CSARDPVAGGVIAYF. As DNA, the CDR3 is TGCAGTGCTAGAGATCCAGTGGCAGGGGGTGTAATAGCGTACTTC.

In the case of this clonotype: The junction does not match germline at one end; this may be a read error. The chain carries TRBV14 and TRBJ1-1; D is undetermined. From germline, CDR1 is SGHDN and CDR2 FVKESK. This CDR3 has 13 residues. This chain's CDR3 is CASSQGWKTEAFF. Written as DNA, the CDR3 is TGTGCCAGCAGTCAAGGGTGGAAGACTGAAGCTTTCTTT.

Note on this clonotype: A read error may account for a junction end that differs from germline. V and J are TRBV29-1 and TRBJ2-3; a possible D gene is TRBD1 (6 bases). Germline-derived CDR1 and CDR2 are SQVTM and ANQGSEA. The CDR3 sequence is 13 residues long. The CDR3 region has the DNA TGCAGCCTTGAGGGGGTGCTCACAGATACGCAGTATTTT. Protein product: CSLEGVLTDTQYF.

Concerning this clonotype itself: Germline is not matched at one junction end, which may reflect a read error. The chain couples TRBV20-1 to TRBJ1-5, with 8 bases identical to TRBD1. CDR3 length equals 13 residues. CDR1 is DFQATT, CDR2 SNEGSKA, per germline (reference sequence). The CDR3 here is CGATTGDNQPQHF. The CDR3 nucleotides are TGCGGTGCGACGACAGGGGACAATCAGCCCCAGCATTTT.

This clonotype came up a few times. The rearrangement links TRBV18 to TRBJ1-1; TRBD1 might be the D (6 bases). The germline V and J ends were trimmed by 3 bases and 0 bases, with 14 bases remaining between them. This CDR3 has 16 residues. Germline V gene data show CDR1 as KGHSH and CDR2 as LQKENI. CDR3 sequence (DNA): TGTGCCAGCTCACCCGGGACAAGCCTCATGAACACTGAAGCTTTCTTT. It is translated as CASSPGTSLMNTEAFF.

This clonotype has at least ten counts. V is TRBV20-1 and J is TRBJ1-5; the match to TRBD1 covers 11 bases. This CDR3 spans 14 amino acids. CDR1 and CDR2 (germline): DFQATT, SNEGSKA (reference sequence). V trimming: 3 bases; J trimming: 6 bases; junction bases outside the gene matches: 4. CDR3 coding DNA: TGCAGTGCTAGGGACAGGGGGCCGGTTCAGCCCCAGCATTTT. Amino acid sequence: CSARDRGPVQPQHF.

This clonotype appeared a few times. This chain connects TRBV19 to TRBJ2-2, with 10 bases lining up with TRBD2. With V trimmed by 8 bases and J by 6 bases, 12 bases remained unmatched. Germline V lookup: CDR1 LNHDA, CDR2 SQIVND (reference sequence). The CDR3 totals 16 residues. CDR3 sequence: CASHVLAGGHPGELFF. The CDR3 nucleotides are TGTGCCAGTCATGTGTTAGCGGGGGGCCACCCCGGGGAGCTGTTTTTT. The complete variable domain, with remaining parts taken from reference TRBV19 and TRBJ2-2, reads DGGITQSPKYLFRKEGQNVTLSCEQNLNHDAMYWYRQDPGQGLRLIYYSQIVNDFQKGDIAEGYSVSREKKESFPLTVTSAQKNPTAFYLCASHVLAGGHPGELFFGEGSRLTVL.

This clonotype was recorded many times. J is TRBJ2-7 and V is TRBV4-3, with D perhaps being TRBD1 or TRBD2 (6 bases each). The CDR3 runs 14 residues. In germline, CDR1 is LGHNA, CDR2 YSLEER. Between the trimmed V and J ends, which lost 5 bases and 2 bases, there was a span of 13 bases. The CDR3 here is CASSSIRGPYEQYF. CDR3 sequence (DNA): TGCGCCAGCAGCTCAATACGGGGGCCCTACGAGCAGTACTTC.

This clonotype was seen at least ten times. The chain carries TRBV20-1 and TRBJ2-7, with 14 positions matching TRBD2. The V gene's germline CDR1 is DFQATT and CDR2 SNEGSKA (reference sequence). This CDR3 has 15 residues. J gave up 5 bases and V 1 base, and 4 bases lay outside the gene matches. As DNA, the CDR3 is TGCAGTGCTAGAGCCGGGACTAGCGGGGGCGACGAGCAGTACTTC. It encodes CSARAGTSGGDEQYF.

Remarks on this clonotype: A much larger clone differs by one base, so this may be a read error. The chain is built from TRBV2 and TRBJ2-1; the D gene is possibly TRBD2 (5 bases). The V and J ends lost 7 bases and 10 bases respectively, with 17 bases between them. Looked up from germline, CDR1 is SNHLY and CDR2 is FYNNEI. The CDR3 length is 13 residues. CDR3 protein: CASTSSGVGEQFF. For the CDR3, the DNA is TGTGCCAGCACCTCCTCCGGGGTTGGGGAGCAGTTCTTC.